This T cell receptor beta chain emerged from a study of control samples from healthy donors and cancer patients. Using immunoSEQ multiplex PCR, the repertoire was profiled, and TCRdb retains in-frame clones only, with some absent. The sample yields about 160,000 clones, 96% seen once. This clone was detected only once. The same CDR3 is also encoded by other DNA sequences in this sample. From germline, CDR1 is SGHAT and CDR2 FQNNGV. Trimming took 5 bases from V and 5 from J, leaving 9 bases between them. This CDR3 has 12 residues. The receptor's source is a woman aged 25 to 39 in good health. The chain couples TRBV11-2 to TRBJ1-1; no definite D call. Sequenced: blood. As DNA, the CDR3 is TGTGCCAGCAGCCTTCTTAATACTGAAGCTTTCTTT. Its protein is CASSLLNTEAFF.